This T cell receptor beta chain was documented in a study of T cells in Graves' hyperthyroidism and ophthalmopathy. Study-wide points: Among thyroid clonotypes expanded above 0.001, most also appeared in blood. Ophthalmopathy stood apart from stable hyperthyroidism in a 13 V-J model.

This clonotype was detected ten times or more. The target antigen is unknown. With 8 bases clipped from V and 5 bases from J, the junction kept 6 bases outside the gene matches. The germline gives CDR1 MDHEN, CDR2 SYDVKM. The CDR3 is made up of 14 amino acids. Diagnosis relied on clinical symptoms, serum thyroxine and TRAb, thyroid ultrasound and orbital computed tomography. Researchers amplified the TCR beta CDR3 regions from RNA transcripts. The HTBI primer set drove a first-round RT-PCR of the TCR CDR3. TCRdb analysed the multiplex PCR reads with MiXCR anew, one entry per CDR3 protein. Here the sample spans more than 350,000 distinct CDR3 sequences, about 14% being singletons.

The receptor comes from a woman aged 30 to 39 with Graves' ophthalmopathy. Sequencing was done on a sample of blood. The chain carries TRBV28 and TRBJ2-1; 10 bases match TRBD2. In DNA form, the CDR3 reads TGTGCCAGCGGCAGACTAGCGGGTGACAATGAGCAGTTCTTC. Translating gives CASGRLAGDNEQFF.